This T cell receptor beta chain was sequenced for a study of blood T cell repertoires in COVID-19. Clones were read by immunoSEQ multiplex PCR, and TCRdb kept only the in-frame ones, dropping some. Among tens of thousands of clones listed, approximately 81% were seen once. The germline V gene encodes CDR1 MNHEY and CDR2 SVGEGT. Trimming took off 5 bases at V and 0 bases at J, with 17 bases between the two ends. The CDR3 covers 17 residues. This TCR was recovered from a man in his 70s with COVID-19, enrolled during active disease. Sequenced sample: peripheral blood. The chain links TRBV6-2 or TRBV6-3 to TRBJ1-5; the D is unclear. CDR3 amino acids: CASSDLWAAYSNQPQHF. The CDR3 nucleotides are TGTGCCAGCAGTGACCTATGGGCAGCTTATAGCAATCAGCCCCAGCATTTT.